The 24 T cell receptor beta chains given below trace back to one sample, sequenced in a study of T cell repertoires in cytomegalovirus infection. MiXCR, run by TCRdb on the reads, gives a single entry per CDR3 protein. The data contain approximately 170,000 distinct CDR3 sequences, about an eighth of them singletons. The sequenced material came from PBMCs. These receptors came from a human donor in good health (CMV status not recorded). Some clones in this sample may be carry-over from other donors' samples.

V gene TRBV3-1 combines with J gene TRBJ2-1, with D perhaps matching TRBD2 (7 bases). The CDR3 loop spans 14 amino acids. Germline V gene lookup returns CDR1 LGHDT and CDR2 YNNKEL (reference sequence). Trimming removed 6 bases from V and 8 bases from J, with 17 bases in between. CDR3 residues: CASRQGSREDEQFF. CDR3 sequence (DNA): TGTGCCAGCAGACAGGGCTCTCGGGAGGATGAGCAGTTCTTC.

This chain joins TRBV6-2 or TRBV6-3 and TRBJ1-4, with no clear D. The V gene's germline CDR1 is MNHEY and CDR2 SVGEGT. Trimming took 4 bases from V and 8 from J, leaving 14 bases between them. The CDR3 covers 14 residues. The CDR3 nucleotides are TGTGCCAGCAGTTTTAAGGGAGGGAGAGAAAAACTGTTTTTT. The encoded protein is CASSFKGGREKLFF.

This clonotype was observed a handful of times. V is TRBV14 and J is TRBJ2-5; possibly TRBD2 for D (5 bases). Germline V gives CDR1 SGHDN, CDR2 FVKESK. Trimming took off 3 bases at V and 3 bases at J, with 14 bases between the two ends. This CDR3 has 15 residues. CDR3 region: CASSHILRGKETQYF. CDR3 sequence (DNA): TGTGCCAGCAGCCATATATTAAGAGGGAAAGAGACCCAGTACTTC.

In this sample, this clonotype turned up a few times. The genes are TRBV14 and TRBJ1-2; D ambiguous. This CDR3 contains 14 residues. The germline V and J ends were trimmed by 0 bases and 4 bases, with 9 bases remaining between them. Germline V gene data show CDR1 as SGHDN and CDR2 as FVKESK. CDR3 amino acids: CASSQDFNGYGYTF. As DNA, the CDR3 is TGTGCCAGCAGCCAAGATTTTAACGGCTATGGCTACACCTTC.

There are a few counts of this clonotype. This sequence joins TRBV4-3 and TRBJ1-1; D remains ambiguous. Germline-derived CDR1 and CDR2 are LGHNA and YSLEER. CDR3 length: 15 amino acids. Trimming removed 4 bases at V and 1 base at J, with 13 bases between. The CDR3 loop is CASSLLRAANTEAFF. The CDR3 DNA sequence: TGCGCCAGCAGCCTTTTACGAGCAGCGAACACTGAAGCTTTCTTT.

This clonotype showed up many times. The chain is built from TRBV28 and TRBJ2-6, with D hard to call. Germline V CDR1 and CDR2: MDHEN, SYDVKM. V was clipped by 11 bases and J by 2 bases, with 16 bases between them. The CDR3 spans 15 residues. This CDR3 reads CAVMRGLAGANVLTF. Written as DNA, the CDR3 is TGTGCCGTCATGAGAGGTCTAGCTGGGGCCAACGTCCTGACTTTC. The full variable domain, in which reference TRBV28 and TRBJ2-6 provide the parts outside the CDR3, is DVKVTQSSRYLVKRTGEKVFLECVQDMDHENMFWYRQDPGLGLRLIYFSYDVKMKEKGDIPEGYSVSREKKERFSLILESASTNQTSMYLCAVMRGLAGANVLTFGAGSRLTVL.

The chain combines TRBV2 with TRBJ1-5; tentatively, D is TRBD1 (5 bases). Germline V gene sequence: CDR1 SNHLY, CDR2 FYNNEI. Between the trimmed V and J ends, which lost 1 base and 3 bases, there was a span of 10 bases. The CDR3 sequence is 15 residues long. CDR3 in DNA: TGTGCCAGCAGTGAAGAGAGGGACCTCAATCAGCCCCAGCATTTT. This translates into CASSEERDLNQPQHF.

This clonotype came up a few times. The J gene is TRBJ1-1, the V gene TRBV6-2 or TRBV6-3; 7 nucleotides agree with TRBD1. The junction had 4 bases not matched to a gene; V was cut back by 2 bases and J by 1 base. The CDR3 runs 15 residues. Per the germline V gene, CDR1 is MNHEY and CDR2 is SVGEGT. The DNA for the CDR3 is TGTGCCAGCAGTTACGAGAGACAGGGGAACACTGAAGCTTTCTTT. Protein product: CASSYERQGNTEAFF.

The sample holds many counts of this clonotype. The chain recombines TRBV7-2 with TRBJ1-1; no definite D call. CDR1 and CDR2 (germline): SGHTA, FQGNSA. The CDR3 has 14 amino acids. Trimming stripped 1 base from V and 3 bases from J, with 9 bases between. In nucleotides, the CDR3 is TGTGCCAGCAGCTTAGGTCCCGGGGACACTGAAGCTTTCTTT. Translated: CASSLGPGDTEAFF.

The V gene is TRBV7-2, the J gene TRBJ1-1; TRBD1 might be the D (5 bases). There are 13 residues in the CDR3. Germline loops: CDR1 SGHTA, CDR2 FQGNSA. With 5 bases removed from V and 7 bases from J, the gap between germline ends came to 14 bases. As DNA, the CDR3 is TGTGCCAGCAGCCGCCAAAGGGGTAATGAAGCTTTCTTT. Translating it yields CASSRQRGNEAFF.

The chain couples TRBV5-1 to TRBJ1-2; no firm D call. CDR3 length: 14 amino acids. The V gene lost 0 bases and the J gene lost 4 bases, with 10 bases spanning the gap. Per the germline V gene, CDR1 is SGHRS and CDR2 is YFSETQ. The CDR3 bases are TGCGCCAGCAGCTTGGGGAATCTGGGCTATGGCTACACCTTC. This translates into CASSLGNLGYGYTF. The full variable domain, completed using reference TRBV5-1 and TRBJ1-2, is KAGVTQTPRYLIKTRGQQVTLSCSPISGHRSVSWYQQTPGQGLQFLFEYFSETQRNKGNFPGRFSGRQFSNSRSEMNVSTLELGDSALYLCASSLGNLGYGYTFGSGTRLTVV.

This chain joins TRBV7-6 and TRBJ1-4, with 7 positions matching TRBD1. Germline assignment: CDR1 SGHVS and CDR2 FNYEAQ. V was pared by 5 bases and J by 8 bases, with 8 bases of the junction left unmatched. The CDR3 is 14 residues long. In DNA form, the CDR3 reads TGTGCCAGCAGCAGAACAGGGGCCGGGGAAAAACTGTTTTTT. Its protein product is CASSRTGAGEKLFF.

This clonotype was seen only a few times. The rearrangement links TRBV14 to TRBJ1-4; the D is unclear. The germline V gene encodes CDR1 SGHDN and CDR2 FVKESK. The germline V and J ends were trimmed by 1 base and 5 bases, with 8 bases remaining between them. The CDR3 length is 14 residues. CDR3 DNA: TGTGCCAGCAGCCAAGTCTCTGGAAATGAAAAACTGTTTTTT. It yields the protein CASSQVSGNEKLFF.

The V gene is TRBV29-1, the J gene TRBJ2-1, with a weak D call TRBD1 (6 bases). V lost 4 bases, J lost 3 bases, and 13 bases lay in between. CDR1 and CDR2 from the germline V gene are SQVTM and ANQGSEA. This CDR3 region has 14 residues. Here the CDR3 DNA reads TGCAGCGTTGCTGGACAGTTGGGCTACAATGAGCAGTTCTTC. Its protein product is CSVAGQLGYNEQFF.

This clonotype was recorded a few times. The genes are TRBV20-1 and TRBJ2-3, with 13 bases fitting TRBD2. CDR1 and CDR2 (germline): DFQATT, SNEGSKA (reference sequence). This CDR3 region has 14 residues. The V segment lost 4 bases and the J segment 4 bases; nucleotides outside the gene matches: 2. The CDR3 loop reads CSATTSGGADTQYF. CDR3 nucleotides: TGCAGTGCTACTACTAGCGGGGGGGCAGATACGCAGTATTTT.

This rearrangement joins TRBV6-1 to TRBJ2-3, with 12 positions matching TRBD2. The J segment lost 6 bases and the V segment lost 5 bases, leaving 9 bases of the junction unmatched. This CDR3 has 16 amino acids. The germline gives CDR1 MNHNS, CDR2 SASEGT. CDR3 coding DNA: TGTGCCAGCAGTTATAGTCTAGCGGGGGGGCGGGATACGCAGTATTTT. Translating it yields CASSYSLAGGRDTQYF.

The chain is built from TRBV29-1 and TRBJ2-2, with TRBD2 identical over 8 bases. From germline, CDR1 is SQVTM and CDR2 ANQGSEA. The CDR3 length is 17 residues. The V and J ends lost 6 bases and 0 bases, in that order; junction bases with no gene match: 12. CDR3: CSVLSPRGLANTGELFF. CDR3 in DNA: TGCAGCGTCTTATCACCCCGGGGACTAGCGAACACCGGGGAGCTGTTTTTT.

In this sample, this clonotype turned up once. The V gene is TRBV13, the J gene TRBJ1-1; TRBD1 is a possible D gene (5 bases). This CDR3 is built from 15 residues. From germline, CDR1 is PRHDT and CDR2 FYEKMQ (reference sequence). Deletions cut 4 bases from V and 4 bases from J, with 16 bases between. CDR3 DNA: TGTGCCAGCAGCTACCGGGGGGTATCGAGCACTGAAGCTTTCTTT. It is translated as CASSYRGVSSTEAFF.

There are a few counts of this clonotype. This chain connects TRBV2 to TRBJ1-1; 9 bases line up with TRBD1. The junction had 11 bases not matched to a gene; V was cut back by 4 bases and J by 11 bases. There are 14 residues in the CDR3. CDR1 SNHLY and CDR2 FYNNEI come from the germline V gene. This chain's CDR3 is CASSAGRDRVFAFF. The DNA for the CDR3 is TGTGCCAGCAGTGCGGGCCGGGACAGGGTCTTCGCTTTCTTT.

This clonotype has only a few counts. J is TRBJ2-2 and V is TRBV9; D is perhaps TRBD1 or TRBD2 (5 bases each). Per the germline V gene, CDR1 is SGDLS and CDR2 is YYNGEE. Between the trimmed V and J ends, which lost 3 bases and 5 bases, there was a span of 20 bases. This CDR3 comprises 17 residues. CDR3 sequence reads: CASSAGASLAGTGELFF. The CDR3 nucleotides are TGTGCCAGCAGCGCCGGGGCGAGCTTAGCCGGGACCGGGGAGCTGTTTTTT.

This clonotype was observed a handful of times. The chain has TRBV28 and TRBJ1-5; tentative D call: TRBD1 (5 bases). Germline-derived CDR1 and CDR2 are MDHEN and SYDVKM. The CDR3 loop spans 15 amino acids. The germline V and J ends were trimmed by 6 bases and 3 bases, with 15 bases remaining between them. The CDR3 sequence: CASRVTGVPNQPQHF. CDR3 DNA sequence: TGTGCCAGCAGAGTAACGGGGGTTCCCAATCAGCCCCAGCATTTT.

In DNA form, the CDR3 reads TGTGCCAGCAGTGGACCCAGGTTTAATGAAAAACTGTTTTTT. As protein: CASSGPRFNEKLFF. This rearrangement joins TRBV2 to TRBJ1-4, with D hard to call. V was shortened by 4 bases and J by 4 bases, with 10 bases between the two germline ends. Germline CDR1 SNHLY, CDR2 FYNNEI. CDR3 length: 14 residues.

There are many counts of this clonotype. V is TRBV12-3 or TRBV12-4 and J is TRBJ2-4; 11 positions match TRBD1. The ends lost 4 bases at V and 1 base at J; junction bases unmatched: 6. The CDR3 consists of 17 residues. Written as DNA, the CDR3 is TGTGCCAGCAGTTCCCGGACAGGGGGCATGGCCAAAAACATTCAGTACTTC. Residues: CASSSRTGGMAKNIQYF.

This clonotype occurred many times. J is TRBJ2-3 and V is TRBV6-2 or TRBV6-3; the D gene is possibly TRBD2 (6 bases). From germline, CDR1 is MNHEY and CDR2 SVGEGT. The CDR3 sequence is 14 residues long. V was pared by 1 base and J by 4 bases, with 9 bases between. The CDR3: CASSYWEAADTQYF. The CDR3 nucleotides read TGTGCCAGCAGTTACTGGGAGGCGGCAGATACGCAGTATTTT.